Below, 13 T cell receptor beta chains from the same sample are listed, as sequenced in a study of vaccination effects on CD4 cells after COVID-19. Their specific antigens are unknown. Here immunoSEQ multiplex PCR was the method, and the copy in TCRdb shows in-frame clones only, minus some. The data show around 32,000 clones, around three fifths seen once. With the ViraFEST assay, the study expanded antigen-specific CD4+ T cells using viral peptide pools, then sequenced them. After less than twelve days in culture, the CD4+ T cells were isolated. BNT162b2 vaccine or mRNA-1273 vaccine was given to participants in two doses. Specimen: CD4+ T cells from PBMCs cultured with SARS-CoV-2 spike peptides, collected after COVID-19 vaccination. The receptor set was obtained from a human donor who received a COVID-19 vaccine.

The rearrangement links TRBV10-3 to TRBJ2-3, with TRBD2 matching 9 bases. The ends lost 0 bases at V and 3 bases at J; junction bases unmatched: 7. Germline V gene sequence: CDR1 ENHRY, CDR2 SYGVKD. The CDR3 is 17 residues long. The CDR3 protein is CAISESGLAAGTDTQYF. The DNA for the CDR3 is TGTGCCATCAGTGAGTCGGGACTAGCAGCAGGGACAGATACGCAGTATTTT.

CDR3 sequence (DNA): TGCGCCAGCAGCTTGGCGCAGACAGGGGCCACTGAAGCTTTCTTT. This codes for CASSLAQTGATEAFF. The chain has TRBV5-1 and TRBJ1-1, with 8 bases identical to TRBD1. Trimming at V came to 0 bases and at J to 4 bases, leaving 5 bases not matched to a gene. Germline loops: CDR1 SGHRS, CDR2 YFSETQ. The CDR3 consists of 15 residues.

The chain couples TRBV6-1 to TRBJ1-2; D unclear. Deletions cut 0 bases from V and 0 bases from J, with 8 bases between. Germline V CDR1 and CDR2: MNHNS, SASEGT. The CDR3 sequence is 15 residues long. The CDR3 nucleotides read TGTGCCAGCAGTGAAGCGTTCGGCACTAACTATGGCTACACCTTC. Its translation is CASSEAFGTNYGYTF.

V gene TRBV19 combines with J gene TRBJ1-2; no clear D. This CDR3 spans 15 amino acids. Trimming took 1 base from V and 1 from J, leaving 10 bases between them. Germline V gives CDR1 LNHDA, CDR2 SQIVND (reference sequence). The DNA of the CDR3 is TGTGCCAGTAGTATAGTAGGGCAGCTTAACTATGGCTACACCTTC. Protein product: CASSIVGQLNYGYTF.

The chain links TRBV10-1 to TRBJ1-2; 10 bases align to TRBD1. CDR1 and CDR2 from the germline V gene are WNHNN and SYGVQD (reference sequence). This CDR3 spans 14 amino acids. The V gene end was trimmed by 6 bases and the J gene end by 4 bases; junction bases not matched to a gene: 5. The CDR3 nucleotides are TGCGCCAGCAGCCCGGGACAGGGGAGCTATGGCTACACCTTC. It translates to CASSPGQGSYGYTF.

The chain combines TRBV6-2 or TRBV6-3 with TRBJ1-3; no reliable D call. With 0 bases removed from V and 0 bases from J, the gap between germline ends came to 9 bases. Germline V lookup: CDR1 MNHEY, CDR2 SVGEGT. The CDR3 is made up of 16 amino acids. CDR3 region: CASSYSSTSSGNTIYF. In DNA form, the CDR3 reads TGTGCCAGCAGTTACTCTTCGACGAGCTCTGGAAACACCATATATTTT.

The chain carries TRBV20-1 and TRBJ2-3, with TRBD2 identical over 11 bases. V shed 3 bases, J shed 5 bases, and the junction held 4 bases outside the gene matches. Germline V gene lookup returns CDR1 DFQATT and CDR2 SNEGSKA (reference sequence). The CDR3 runs to 14 residues. CDR3 nucleotides: TGCAGTGCTAGTAGCGGGGGGGCATTAGATACGCAGTATTTT. It codes for CSASSGGALDTQYF.

The chain's CDR3 is CSTKEGGELFF. CDR3 DNA: TGCAGCACGAAGGAAGGGGGGGAGCTGTTTTTT. The V gene is TRBV29-1, the J gene TRBJ2-2; D remains unclear. CDR3 length: 11 residues. Germline V gives CDR1 SQVTM, CDR2 ANQGSEA. Trimming removed 8 bases from V and 8 bases from J, with 12 bases in between.

This clone came up a few times. The V gene is TRBV5-6, the J gene TRBJ1-4; D remains ambiguous. CDR3 length: 11 amino acids. Looked up from germline, CDR1 is SGHDT and CDR2 is YYEEEE. The V gene lost 4 bases and the J gene lost 13 bases, with 11 bases spanning the gap. The CDR3: CASSGTTGLFF. Here the CDR3 DNA reads TGTGCCAGCAGCGGAACTACGGGACTGTTTTTT.

There are a few counts of this clone. The chain has TRBV5-1 and TRBJ1-1; TRBD1 matches at 7 bases. The CDR3 totals 14 residues. Germline lookup yields CDR1 SGHRS and CDR2 YFSETQ. V lost 0 bases and J lost 4; bases outside the gene matches: 3. The CDR3 spells CASSLEAGGTEAFF. As DNA, the CDR3 is TGCGCCAGCAGCTTGGAGGCAGGGGGCACTGAAGCTTTCTTT. The full variable domain, its missing parts supplied by reference TRBV5-1 and TRBJ1-1, is KAGVTQTPRYLIKTRGQQVTLSCSPISGHRSVSWYQQTPGQGLQFLFEYFSETQRNKGNFPGRFSGRQFSNSRSEMNVSTLELGDSALYLCASSLEAGGTEAFFGQGTRLTVV.

The chain has TRBV2 and TRBJ2-2; no firm D call. Germline CDR1 reads SNHLY; CDR2 reads FYNNEI. Trimming shortened V by 9 bases and J by 7 bases, and 12 bases separated the two germline ends. The CDR3 runs to 12 residues. In nucleotides, the CDR3 is TGTGCCAGTTCTGGCTATGGCGGGGAGCTGTTTTTT. It encodes CASSGYGGELFF.

This chain joins TRBV5-1 and TRBJ1-1; D not certain. This CDR3 comprises 13 residues. Per germline, CDR1 SGHRS and CDR2 YFSETQ. Trimming took off 2 bases at V and 4 bases at J, with 9 bases between the two ends. CDR3 nucleotide sequence: TGCGCCAGCAGCTTATCAACGCTCACTGAAGCTTTCTTT. This gives the protein CASSLSTLTEAFF. Filled out from reference TRBV5-1 and TRBJ1-1, the complete variable domain reads KAGVTQTPRYLIKTRGQQVTLSCSPISGHRSVSWYQQTPGQGLQFLFEYFSETQRNKGNFPGRFSGRQFSNSRSEMNVSTLELGDSALYLCASSLSTLTEAFFGQGTRLTVV.

The V call is TRBV6-5, the J call TRBJ1-4; the match to TRBD1 covers 9 bases. The V gene end was trimmed by 6 bases and the J gene end by 5 bases; junction bases not matched to a gene: 4. The CDR3 spans 14 residues. Germline V gene data show CDR1 as MNHEY and CDR2 as SVGAGI. CDR3 in amino acids: CASRVGQGNEKLFF. In DNA form, the CDR3 reads TGTGCCAGCAGAGTTGGACAGGGGAATGAAAAACTGTTTTTT.